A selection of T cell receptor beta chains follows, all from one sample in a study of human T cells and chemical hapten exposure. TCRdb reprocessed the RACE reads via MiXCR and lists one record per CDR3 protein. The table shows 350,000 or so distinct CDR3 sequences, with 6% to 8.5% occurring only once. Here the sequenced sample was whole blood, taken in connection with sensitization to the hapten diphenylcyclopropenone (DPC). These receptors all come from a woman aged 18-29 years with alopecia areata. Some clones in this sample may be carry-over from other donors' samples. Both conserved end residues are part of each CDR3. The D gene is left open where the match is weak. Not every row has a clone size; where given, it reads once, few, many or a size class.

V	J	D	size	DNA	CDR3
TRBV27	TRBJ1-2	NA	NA	TGTGCCAGCAGTTCCAACCCTCGTAACTATGGCTACACCTTC	CASSSNPRNYGYTF
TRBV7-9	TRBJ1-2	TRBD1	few	TGTGCCAGCAGCCTCCGCCGAGACAGGGAGTATTATGGCTACACCTTC	CASSLRRDREYYGYTF
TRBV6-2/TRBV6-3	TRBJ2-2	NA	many	TGTGCCAGCAGTCACGAAGGGCGGGGAACCGGGGAGCTGTTTTTT	CASSHEGRGTGELFF
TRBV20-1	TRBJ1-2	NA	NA	TGCAGTGCTAGAGATCGAGGGCTGGGCTACACCTTC	CSARDRGLGYTF
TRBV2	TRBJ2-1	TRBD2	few	TGTGCCAGCAGTGAGATGGGAATAGCGGGGGTTTACAATGAGCAGTTCTTC	CASSEMGIAGVYNEQFF
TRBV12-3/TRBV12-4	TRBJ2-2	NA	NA	TGTGCCAGCAGATCCCAGGGGTTCCGTGCCGGGGAGCTGTTTTTT	CASRSQGFRAGELFF
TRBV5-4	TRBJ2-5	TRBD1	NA	TGTGCCAGCAGCGAGACAGGGAAAGAGACCCAGTACTTC	CASSETGKETQYF
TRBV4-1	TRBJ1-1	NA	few	TGCGCCAGCAGCCAAGTTCCGGGTTTTGAAGCTTTCTTT	CASSQVPGFEAFF
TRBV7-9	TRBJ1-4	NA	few	TGTGCCAGCAGCTTGGCCGAGGGCCCAGGGGAAAAACTGTTTTTT	CASSLAEGPGEKLFF
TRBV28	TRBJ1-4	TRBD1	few	TGTGCCAGCAGCGGCGGTGGACAGGGGAGGAGGGAAAAACTGTTTTTT	CASSGGGQGRREKLFF
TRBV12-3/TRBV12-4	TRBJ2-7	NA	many	TGTGCCAGCAGTACAGACGGGGCTCGGCTCTACGAGCAGTACTTC	CASSTDGARLYEQYF
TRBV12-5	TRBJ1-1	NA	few	TGTGCTAGTGGTTTAGGCGGTGAAGCTTTCTTT	CASGLGGEAFF
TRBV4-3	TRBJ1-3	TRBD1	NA	TGCGCCAGCAGCCAAGATGGGACAGGGTCTGGAAACACCATATATTTT	CASSQDGTGSGNTIYF
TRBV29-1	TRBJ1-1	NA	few	TGCAGCGCCGACGGGGAGAACACTGAAGCTTTCTTT	CSADGENTEAFF
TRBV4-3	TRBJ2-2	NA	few	TGCGCCAGCAGCTTACTTGGGGGCCAAGGCGGGGAGCTGTTTTTT	CASSLLGGQGGELFF
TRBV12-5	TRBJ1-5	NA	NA	TGTGCTAGCAACGGAGGGCGGAGGGATCAGCCCCAGCATTTT	CASNGGRRDQPQHF
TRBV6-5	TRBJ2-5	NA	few	TGTGCCAGCAGTTTACGGGAAAGAGAGACCCAGTACTTC	CASSLRERETQYF
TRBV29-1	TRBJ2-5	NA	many	TGCAGCGTTGCGGAGGAGACCCAGTACTTC	CSVAEETQYF
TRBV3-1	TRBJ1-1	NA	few	TGTGCCAGCGTCCCCCGGGGGACGAACACTGAAGCTTTCTTT	CASVPRGTNTEAFF
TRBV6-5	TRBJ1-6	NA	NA	TGTGCCAGCAGTTACGCCCAACAGGGAATCTCACCCCTCCACTTT	CASSYAQQGISPLHF